This paragraph reports one T cell receptor beta chain. As yet, its antigen is unknown. V shed 2 bases, J shed 8 bases, and the junction held 14 bases outside the gene matches. CDR1 is GTSNPN, CDR2 SVGIG, per germline (reference sequence). The CDR3 is 16 amino acids. The entry originates in a study of beta chain features in type 1 diabetes. Study-level background: No patient-donor differences in age, gender, total cells or subset yield. Study-wide results and caveats: Moderately but significantly shorter TCRB CDR3s were found in Type 1 diabetes patients in all four CD4+ subsets.

The investigators reverse transcribed all of the isolated RNA, so they sequenced expressed TCRB transcripts. Clones were read by immunoSEQ multiplex PCR, and TCRdb kept only the in-frame ones, dropping some. The data contain under 90,000 clones, under 35% of them singletons. The source is a woman aged 18-30 years in good health. Sequencing was carried out using stem cell memory CD4+ T cells from blood. The rearrangement links TRBV30 to TRBJ2-1, with 8 positions matching TRBD2. The CDR3 region is CAWSIGGAQLIYEQFF. The CDR3 DNA sequence: TGTGCCTGGAGTATCGGGGGGGCCCAATTAATTTATGAGCAGTTCTTC.